This TCR beta chain is from a study of blood T cell repertoires in COVID-19. For the study at large: There were acute and convalescent COVID-19 samples, and they came from the United States, Italy and Spain. The cDNA or gDNA used as material had been derived from T cells, B-cell-depleted T cells, or PBMCs.

How the authors handled the data: For nucleated cells, counts were estimated from reference gene primer amplification. The protocol was immunoSEQ multiplex PCR, while the TCRdb copy is restricted to in-frame clones and leaves out a portion. V, J and clone size are those of that table, while D and trimming were read from the DNA. Among 100,000 to 150,000 clones listed, about nine tenths were seen once. V was pared by 0 bases and J by 7 bases, with 13 bases between. The CDR3 loop spans 14 amino acids. Per the germline V gene, CDR1 is SGHRS and CDR2 is YFSETQ. This chain connects TRBV5-1 to TRBJ1-1, with TRBD1 as a possible D gene (5 bases). This TCR derives from a man over 45 with acute or convalescent COVID-19. Sequencing was performed on peripheral blood. The CDR3 here is CASSLAGYGHEAFF. The CDR3 region has the DNA TGCGCCAGCAGCTTGGCAGGGTACGGACATGAAGCTTTCTTT.